The next 18 T cell receptor beta chains were all read from a single sample in a study of blood T cell repertoires in COVID-19. Repertoires were generated with immunoSEQ multiplex PCR, while TCRdb's copy carries only in-frame clones and drops some. The sample holds some 110,000 clones, around 86% seen once. The sequenced sample consisted of peripheral blood. Source of these receptors: a man aged 45 to 65 with acute or convalescent COVID-19.

The V call is TRBV6-4, the J call TRBJ2-3, with 12 bases fitting TRBD2. J was trimmed by 1 base and V by 5 bases; bases with no gene match: 4. Germline-derived CDR1 and CDR2 are MRHNA and SNTAGT. The CDR3 loop spans 16 amino acids. The CDR3 loop is CASSPTSGGRTDTQYF. The CDR3 DNA follows: TGTGCCAGCAGTCCGACTAGCGGGGGACGCACAGATACGCAGTATTTT.

This chain joins TRBV13 and TRBJ2-1; the D is unclear. CDR1 PRHDT and CDR2 FYEKMQ come from the germline V gene (reference sequence). V was trimmed by 5 bases and J by 10 bases, leaving 18 bases between them. This CDR3 has 14 amino acids. CDR3 sequence (DNA): TGTGCCAGCAGCCCTGGGCCCCCGCACCCGGAGCAGTTCTTC. It codes for CASSPGPPHPEQFF. Drawing the rest from reference TRBV13 and TRBJ2-1, the complete variable domain is AAGVIQSPRHLIKEKRETATLKCYPIPRHDTVYWYQQGPGQDPQFLISFYEKMQSDKGSIPDRFSAQQFSDYHSELNMSSLELGDSALYFCASSPGPPHPEQFFGPGTRLTVL.

The gene calls are TRBV10-2 and TRBJ2-1; TRBD2 matches at 9 bases. The CDR3 is 15 amino acids. CDR1 WSHSY and CDR2 SAAADI come from the germline V gene. The J segment lost 4 bases and the V segment lost 5 bases, leaving 6 bases of the junction unmatched. The CDR3 spells CASSFGTSLYNEQFF. The CDR3 DNA follows: TGCGCCAGCAGTTTCGGGACTAGCTTATACAATGAGCAGTTCTTC.

The chain joins TRBV5-1 to TRBJ2-5, with D possibly matching TRBD2 (6 bases). Trimming removed 4 bases from V and 3 bases from J, with 16 bases in between. The CDR3 has 15 residues. Germline V gene data show CDR1 as SGHRS and CDR2 as YFSETQ. The DNA of the CDR3 is TGCGCCAGCAGCCCGGCCGGGGGTCGGGAAGAGACCCAGTACTTC. This gives the protein CASSPAGGREETQYF.

The chain has TRBV14 and TRBJ2-2, with D possibly TRBD2 on 5 matching bases. V lost 0 bases, J lost 6 bases, and 11 bases lay in between. This CDR3 region has 15 residues. Germline V lookup: CDR1 SGHDN, CDR2 FVKESK. The CDR3 DNA reads as TGTGCCAGCAGCCAAGATCTGCCGGGATCCGGGGAGCTGTTTTTT. Protein sequence: CASSQDLPGSGELFF.

The gene calls are TRBV12-5 and TRBJ1-5, with 9 bases lining up with TRBD1. This CDR3 has 16 amino acids. CDR1 is LGHNT, CDR2 FRNRAP, per germline. J was trimmed by 5 bases and V by 7 bases; bases with no gene match: 12. The DNA for the CDR3 is TGTGCTAGTGCCAACCCCCGGGACAGGGTAGATCAGCCCCAGCATTTT. It yields the protein CASANPRDRVDQPQHF. The full variable domain, its missing parts supplied by reference TRBV12-5 and TRBJ1-5, is DARVTQTPRHKVTEMGQEVTMRCQPILGHNTVFWYRQTMMQGLELLAYFRNRAPLDDSGMPKDRFSAEMPDATLATLKIQPSEPRDSAVYFCASANPRDRVDQPQHFGDGTRLSIL.

The rearrangement uses TRBV10-3 and TRBJ2-7, with D unclear. Per germline, CDR1 ENHRY and CDR2 SYGVKD. CDR3 size: 13 residues. The ends were cut back, 0 bases at V and 3 bases at J, with 6 bases in the middle. CDR3 nucleotide sequence: TGTGCCATCAGTGAGTCCCCGTTCTACGAGCAGTACTTC. Its translation: CAISESPFYEQYF.

The CDR3: CASSLRQGNQPQHF. The CDR3, as DNA: TGTGCCAGCAGCTTACGACAGGGCAATCAGCCCCAGCATTTT. The chain combines TRBV7-8 with TRBJ1-5; perhaps TRBD1 as D (6 bases). The CDR3 covers 14 residues. V was cut by 2 bases and J by 2 bases, with 7 bases left in between. CDR1 and CDR2 (germline): SGHVS, FQNEAQ.

The chain has TRBV19 and TRBJ1-1; maybe TRBD1 (5 bases). The CDR3 spans 15 residues. The germline CDR1 and CDR2 sequences are LNHDA and SQIVND (reference sequence). Trimming took 6 bases from V and 1 from J, leaving 15 bases between them. The CDR3 bases are TGTGCCAGTAGCATAACAGGACGCGGGAACACTGAAGCTTTCTTT. Residues: CASSITGRGNTEAFF.

The chain carries TRBV19 and TRBJ2-1; weak D call: TRBD2 (5 bases). The germline gives CDR1 LNHDA, CDR2 SQIVND (reference sequence). Trimming cost V 6 bases and J 8 bases, with 5 bases left between them. This CDR3 has 10 amino acids. This CDR3 is CASRRDEQFF. CDR3 coding DNA: TGTGCCAGTAGGAGGGATGAGCAGTTCTTC.

This chain joins TRBV27 and TRBJ2-1, with 7 bases aligning to TRBD1. Losses at the gene ends were 7 bases for V and 0 bases for J; bases not matched to a gene: 15. The CDR3 runs 18 residues. Germline V lookup: CDR1 MNHEY, CDR2 SMNVEV (reference sequence). The CDR3 here is CASTPLPGQMNSYNEQFF. The DNA for the CDR3 is TGTGCCAGCACCCCCCTCCCGGGACAGATGAACTCCTACAATGAGCAGTTCTTC.

The sample holds a few counts of this clone. The V and J genes are TRBV7-9 and TRBJ1-1; perhaps TRBD1 as D (5 bases). Germline values: CDR1 SEHNR, CDR2 FQNEAQ (reference sequence). CDR3 length equals 12 residues. Trimming took 4 bases from V and 5 from J, leaving 8 bases between them. CDR3 DNA sequence: TGTGCCAGCAGCTCCGGGGGAACTGAAGCTTTCTTT. Protein product: CASSSGGTEAFF.

The chain is built from TRBV27 and TRBJ2-3, with TRBD2 matching 9 bases. The CDR3 contains 17 residues. With V trimmed by 4 bases and J by 3 bases, 11 bases remained unmatched. CDR1 is MNHEY and CDR2 is SMNVEV in the germline V gene (reference sequence). The CDR3 region is CASSYSGRGTRTDTQYF. The CDR3 nucleotides read TGTGCCAGCAGTTATAGCGGGAGAGGGACACGGACAGATACGCAGTATTTT.

The gene calls are TRBV28 and TRBJ2-1, with 7 bases lining up with TRBD2. J gave up 5 bases and V 4 bases, and 17 bases lay outside the gene matches. Per the germline V gene, CDR1 is MDHEN and CDR2 is SYDVKM. The CDR3 extends over 18 amino acids. The CDR3 protein is CASSSNLPRSGANNEQFF. DNA for the CDR3: TGTGCCAGCAGTTCGAACCTCCCCCGGAGCGGGGCAAACAATGAGCAGTTCTTC.

The CDR3: CAGYRGPQETQYF. The CDR3, as DNA: TGTGCCGGTTACAGGGGCCCCCAAGAGACCCAGTACTTC. The V call is TRBV13, the J call TRBJ2-5; 7 nucleotides agree with TRBD1. The CDR3 contains 13 residues. Trimming removed 11 bases from V and 1 base from J; junction bases left unmatched: 7. CDR1 PRHDT and CDR2 FYEKMQ come from the germline V gene (reference sequence).

The rearrangement uses TRBV7-9 and TRBJ2-2; TRBD1 is a possible D gene (6 bases). V was cut by 0 bases and J by 4 bases, with 6 bases left in between. The length of the CDR3 is 14 residues. Germline V gene lookup returns CDR1 SEHNR and CDR2 FQNEAQ (reference sequence). The DNA of the CDR3 is TGTGCCAGCAGCTTAGCAGGGGGCACCGGGGAGCTGTTTTTT. It translates to CASSLAGGTGELFF.

The chain is built from TRBV28 and TRBJ2-1; D gene ambiguous. Germline V gene sequence: CDR1 MDHEN, CDR2 SYDVKM. Trimming cost V 1 base and J 5 bases, with 9 bases left between them. This CDR3 has 14 residues. The CDR3 DNA sequence: TGTGCCAGCAGTTTATCGGGTATCAACAATGAGCAGTTCTTC. Its translation: CASSLSGINNEQFF.

This chain connects TRBV19 to TRBJ1-3, with 8 bases that match TRBD1. J gave up 8 bases and V 7 bases, and 7 bases lay outside the gene matches. From germline, CDR1 is LNHDA and CDR2 SQIVND (reference sequence). This CDR3 has 13 amino acids. In DNA, the CDR3 is TGTGCCAGTACCTCGGACAGGGTCCACACCATATATTTT. Its protein product is CASTSDRVHTIYF.